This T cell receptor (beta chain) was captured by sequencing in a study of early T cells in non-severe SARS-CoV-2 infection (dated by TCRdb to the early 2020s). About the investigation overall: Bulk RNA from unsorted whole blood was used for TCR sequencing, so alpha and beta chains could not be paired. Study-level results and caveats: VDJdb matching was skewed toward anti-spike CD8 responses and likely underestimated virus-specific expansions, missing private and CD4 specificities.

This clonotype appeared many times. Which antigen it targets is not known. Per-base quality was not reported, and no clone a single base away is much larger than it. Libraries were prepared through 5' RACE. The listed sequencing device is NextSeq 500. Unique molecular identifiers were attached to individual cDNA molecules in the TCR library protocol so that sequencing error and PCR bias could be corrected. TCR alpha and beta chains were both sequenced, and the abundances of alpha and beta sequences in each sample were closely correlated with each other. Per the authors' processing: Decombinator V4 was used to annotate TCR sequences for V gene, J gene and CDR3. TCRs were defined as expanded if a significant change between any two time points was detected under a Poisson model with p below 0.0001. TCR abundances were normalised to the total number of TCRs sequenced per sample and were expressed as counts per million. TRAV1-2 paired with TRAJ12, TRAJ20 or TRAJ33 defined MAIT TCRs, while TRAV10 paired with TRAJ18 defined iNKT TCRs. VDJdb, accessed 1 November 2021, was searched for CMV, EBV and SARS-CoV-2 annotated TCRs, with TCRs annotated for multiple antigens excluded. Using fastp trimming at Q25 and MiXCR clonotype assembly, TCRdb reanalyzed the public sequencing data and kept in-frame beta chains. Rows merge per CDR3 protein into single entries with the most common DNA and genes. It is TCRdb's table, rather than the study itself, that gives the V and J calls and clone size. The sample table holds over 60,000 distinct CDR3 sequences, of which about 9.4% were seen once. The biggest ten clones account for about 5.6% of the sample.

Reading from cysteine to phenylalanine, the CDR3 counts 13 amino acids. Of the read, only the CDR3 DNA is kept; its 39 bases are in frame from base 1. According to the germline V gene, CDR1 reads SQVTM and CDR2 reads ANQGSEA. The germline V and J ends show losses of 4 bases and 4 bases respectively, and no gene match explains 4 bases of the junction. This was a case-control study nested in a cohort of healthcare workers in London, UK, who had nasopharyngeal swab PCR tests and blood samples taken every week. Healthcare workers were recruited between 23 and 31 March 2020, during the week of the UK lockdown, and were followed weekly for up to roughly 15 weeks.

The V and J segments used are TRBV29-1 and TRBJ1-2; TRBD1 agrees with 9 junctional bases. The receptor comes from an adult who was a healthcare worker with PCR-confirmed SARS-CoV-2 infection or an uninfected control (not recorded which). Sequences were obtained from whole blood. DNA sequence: TGCAGCGTTGGACAGGGGGATGGCTATGGCTACACCTTC. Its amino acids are CSVGQGDGYGYTF.